The sequence of this T cell receptor (beta chain) was determined in a study of cytomegalovirus exposure and HLA in healthy donors. This clone was counted between two and nine times. Its antigen is still unknown. Healthy bone marrow donors made up the donors. Study findings and constraints: TCR beta V- and J-gene trimming was later associated with a missense DCLRE1C variant. The study reported that TCR beta sequences accurately predicted HLA-A and HLA-B alleles in most subjects.

This CDR3 region has 14 residues. Germline V gene data show CDR1 as LNHNV and CDR2 as YYDKDF (reference sequence). V was clipped by 0 bases and J by 10 bases, with 16 bases between them. The PCR contained 60 Vbeta and 13 Jbeta primers. As processed by the authors: Per a later analysis, the number of unique TCR beta chains was about 78 million, of which 9 million to 14 million were shared. Measured with immunoSEQ multiplex PCR; TCRdb has only the in-frame clones, and not every one. That table is the source of V, J and clone size, and D and trimming were worked out from the DNA. The sample yields 100,000 to 150,000 clones, 77% seen once.

The chain joins TRBV15 to TRBJ2-7; no clear D gene. The sample consisted of PBMCs. This receptor was identified in a woman aged 40 to 50 in good health and CMV-seropositive. CDR3 coding DNA: TGTGCCACCAGCAGAGACGAATTGGCCGCACACCAGTACTTC. This encodes CATSRDELAAHQYF.